This record concerns one T cell receptor beta chain sequence. These data belong to a study of blood T cell repertoires in COVID-19. Germline CDR1 SGHDT, CDR2 YYEEEE. The ends lost 1 base at V and 3 bases at J; junction bases unmatched: 4. The CDR3 spans 15 residues. Profiled with immunoSEQ multiplex PCR; TCRdb holds only in-frame clones, not every one. The sample shows some 300,000 clones, roughly 80% of them seen only once. The chain has TRBV5-6 and TRBJ2-3; TRBD2 matches at 8 bases. The sequenced material came from peripheral blood. This receptor was obtained from a woman aged 45 to 65 with active or convalescent COVID-19. For the CDR3, the DNA is TGTGCCAGCAGCTTGATGACGGGAGGGACAGATACGCAGTATTTT. This gives the protein CASSLMTGGTDTQYF. Supplemented by reference TRBV5-6 and TRBJ2-3, the full variable domain reads DAGVTQSPTHLIKTRGQQVTLRCSPKSGHDTVSWYQQALGQGPQFIFQYYEEEERQRGNFPDRFSGHQFPNYSSELNVNALLLGDSALYLCASSLMTGGTDTQYFGPGTRLTVL.